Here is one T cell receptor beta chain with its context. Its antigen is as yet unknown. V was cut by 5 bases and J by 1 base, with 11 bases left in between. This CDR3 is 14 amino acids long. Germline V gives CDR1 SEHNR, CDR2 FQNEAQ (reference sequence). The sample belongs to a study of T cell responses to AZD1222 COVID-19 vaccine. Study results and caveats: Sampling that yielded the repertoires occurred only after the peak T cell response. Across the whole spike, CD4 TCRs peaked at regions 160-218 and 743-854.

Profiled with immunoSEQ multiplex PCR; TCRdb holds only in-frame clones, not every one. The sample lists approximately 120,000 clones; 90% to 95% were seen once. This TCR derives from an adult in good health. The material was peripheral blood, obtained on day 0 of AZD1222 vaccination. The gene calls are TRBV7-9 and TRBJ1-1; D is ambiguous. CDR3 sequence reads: CASSIHGSNTEAFF. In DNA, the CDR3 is TGTGCCAGCAGCATCCACGGATCGAACACTGAAGCTTTCTTT.